The 29 T cell receptor beta chains below come from one sample, sequenced in a study of identical twins. A single record per CDR3 protein comes from TCRdb applying MiXCR to the 5' RACE reads. The sample shows around 480,000 distinct CDR3 sequences, approximately 15% of them seen only once. The same specimen was also included in a second study, on yellow fever vaccine responses in identical twins.

Sequences were obtained from CD4+ T cells sorted from blood. The receptors derive from a woman aged 18-29 years in good health.

This clonotype was seen only a few times. V is TRBV5-1 and J is TRBJ2-1, with 9 bases matching TRBD2. The germline CDR1 and CDR2 sequences are SGHRS and YFSETQ. V shed 2 bases, J shed 5 bases, and the junction held 8 bases outside the gene matches. The CDR3 extends over 16 amino acids. As DNA, the CDR3 is TGCGCCAGCAGCTTTGGGCTAGCGGGACCCAACAATGAGCAGTTCTTC. It encodes CASSFGLAGPNNEQFF.

The chain combines TRBV24-1 with TRBJ2-1; unclear D gene. CDR3 length equals 12 residues. The ends were cut back, 4 bases at V and 10 bases at J, with 10 bases in the middle. Germline V CDR1 and CDR2: KGHDR, SFDVKD. The CDR3 region is CATSESPLEQFF. CDR3 sequence (DNA): TGTGCCACCAGTGAAAGTCCCTTAGAGCAGTTCTTC.

This clonotype came up many times. The genes are TRBV12-3 or TRBV12-4 and TRBJ1-2; D is unclear. Trimming left V 1 base short and J 1 base short, with 4 bases between. This CDR3 spans 13 amino acids. The CDR3 loop is CASSLEVNYGYTF. CDR3 nucleotide sequence: TGTGCCAGCAGTTTAGAGGTTAACTATGGCTACACCTTC.

This clonotype was detected many times. V is TRBV29-1 and J is TRBJ2-7; D may be TRBD1 (6 bases). The CDR3 extends over 14 amino acids. Germline-derived CDR1 and CDR2 are SQVTM and ANQGSEA. Trimming took off 4 bases at V and 3 bases at J, with 16 bases between the two ends. CDR3 nucleotides: TGCAGCGTTGTAGGGGGTTTCCCTCTCTACGAGCAGTACTTC. Its protein is CSVVGGFPLYEQYF.

This clonotype has more than one count but fewer than ten. The chain recombines TRBV5-4 with TRBJ1-3; no definite D call. This CDR3 comprises 15 residues. Trimming cost V 4 bases and J 1 base, with 12 bases left between them. The germline CDR1 and CDR2 sequences are SGHNT and YYREEE (reference sequence). CDR3 protein: CASSRGLSSGNTIYF. In DNA, the CDR3 is TGTGCCAGCAGCCGTGGACTGTCGTCTGGAAACACCATATATTTT.

The chain recombines TRBV20-1 with TRBJ2-3, with 15 bases fitting TRBD2. With 7 bases clipped from V and 12 bases from J, the junction kept 8 bases outside the gene matches. The germline CDR1 and CDR2 sequences are DFQATT and SNEGSKA (reference sequence). This CDR3 contains 13 residues. This chain's CDR3 is CSGRTSGGAYQYF. In nucleotides, the CDR3 is TGCAGTGGAAGGACTAGCGGGGGGGCCTATCAGTATTTT.

This clonotype showed up just a few times. V is TRBV29-1 and J is TRBJ2-5; D gene ambiguous. The length of the CDR3 is 12 residues. V was shortened by 6 bases and J by 5 bases, with 13 bases between the two germline ends. Germline CDR1 is SQVTM and CDR2 is ANQGSEA. The CDR3 reads CSVLPPHETQYF. The DNA of the CDR3 is TGCAGCGTCCTCCCTCCTCACGAGACCCAGTACTTC.

The V gene is TRBV2, the J gene TRBJ2-2; 7 positions agree with TRBD2. V lost 8 bases, J lost 7 bases, and 7 bases stayed unmatched. CDR3 length: 13 amino acids. Germline CDR1 and CDR2: SNHLY and FYNNEI. The CDR3 DNA sequence: TGTGCCAGCGCGGGAGCTAGAGACGGGGAGCTGTTTTTT. It translates to CASAGARDGELFF.

V is TRBV29-1 and J is TRBJ1-2, with D maybe TRBD1 (6 bases). The CDR3 loop spans 14 amino acids. Germline values: CDR1 SQVTM, CDR2 ANQGSEA. V gave up 3 bases and J gave up 5 bases, with 16 bases separating them. This CDR3 reads CSVDQQGGGYGYTF. The CDR3 region has the DNA TGCAGCGTTGATCAACAGGGCGGCGGGTATGGCTACACCTTC.

The table lists this clonotype with many counts. The chain combines TRBV5-1 with TRBJ2-3; TRBD2 matches at 8 bases. With 0 bases clipped from V and 0 bases from J, the junction kept 3 bases outside the gene matches. Looked up from germline, CDR1 is SGHRS and CDR2 is YFSETQ. The CDR3 has 16 residues. CDR3 loop: CASSLVASGSTDTQYF. DNA of the CDR3: TGCGCCAGCAGCTTGGTGGCTAGCGGGAGCACAGATACGCAGTATTTT. Drawing the rest from reference TRBV5-1 and TRBJ2-3, the complete variable domain is KAGVTQTPRYLIKTRGQQVTLSCSPISGHRSVSWYQQTPGQGLQFLFEYFSETQRNKGNFPGRFSGRQFSNSRSEMNVSTLELGDSALYLCASSLVASGSTDTQYFGPGTRLTVL.

The table lists this clonotype with many counts. V and J are TRBV29-1 and TRBJ2-1, with 10 bases lining up with TRBD2. This CDR3 has 15 residues. V dropped 3 bases and J dropped 2; count of bases not matched to a gene: 4. Germline-derived CDR1 and CDR2 are SQVTM and ANQGSEA. The DNA for the CDR3 is TGCAGCGTTGACTCCAGCGGGAGGGCCTACAATGAGCAGTTCTTC. It translates to CSVDSSGRAYNEQFF.

The chain combines TRBV29-1 with TRBJ2-7; tentative D call: TRBD2 (5 bases). Trimming removed 6 bases from V and 6 bases from J, with 12 bases in between. Germline V gives CDR1 SQVTM, CDR2 ANQGSEA. The CDR3 covers 11 residues. The CDR3: CSVGAISEQYF. CDR3 nucleotides: TGCAGCGTGGGAGCGATTTCCGAGCAGTACTTC.

The chain is built from TRBV6-1 and TRBJ1-5; 7 bases are shared with TRBD1. After removal of 6 bases from V and 6 bases from J, the junction contained 8 bases not matched to a gene. The CDR3 has 14 amino acids. Germline CDR1 and CDR2: MNHNS and SASEGT. The DNA for the CDR3 is TGTGCCAGCAGACCGGGACAGAGTCGTCAGCCCCAGCATTTT. This encodes CASRPGQSRQPQHF.

The V gene is TRBV4-3, the J gene TRBJ2-7; the D is unclear. V gave up 2 bases and J gave up 0 bases, with 11 bases separating them. The germline V gene encodes CDR1 LGHNA and CDR2 YSLEER. The CDR3 consists of 15 residues. CDR3 residues: CASSQSAVSSYEQYF. The CDR3 DNA sequence: TGCGCCAGCAGCCAAAGCGCCGTAAGCTCCTACGAGCAGTACTTC.

Remarks on this clonotype: Its ends do not fully match the called genes, so a read error is possible. This chain joins TRBV2 and TRBJ2-5; D is uncertain. CDR1 is SNHLY, CDR2 FYNNEI, per germline. CDR3 size: 11 residues. CDR3 in DNA: TGCGCCAGCAGCGAGGAAGAGACCCAGTACTTC. Amino acids: CASSEEETQYF.

J is TRBJ2-1 and V is TRBV12-3 or TRBV12-4, with D unclear. Between the trimmed V and J ends, which lost 4 bases and 13 bases, there was a span of 20 bases. CDR3 size: 14 residues. In nucleotides, the CDR3 is TGTGCCAGCAGTTCATCGGGCCGATGGGGTTATCAGTTCTTC. Residues: CASSSSGRWGYQFF.

This clonotype showed up just a few times. The J gene is TRBJ2-2, the V gene TRBV24-1; D is unclear. The V gene's germline CDR1 is KGHDR and CDR2 SFDVKD. V lost 7 bases, J lost 0 bases, and 8 bases lay in between. This CDR3 has 14 residues. For the CDR3, the DNA is TGTGCCACCAGGGACGGATCGAACACCGGGGAGCTGTTTTTT. It encodes CATRDGSNTGELFF.

The V and J genes are TRBV11-3 and TRBJ2-1; TRBD2 matches at 7 bases. Per the germline V gene, CDR1 is SGHNT and CDR2 is YENEEA. Losses at the gene ends were 6 bases for V and 2 bases for J; bases not matched to a gene: 7. This CDR3 region has 15 residues. CDR3 amino acids: CASSSHSGAYNEQFF. In nucleotides, the CDR3 is TGTGCCAGCAGTAGCCACAGCGGGGCCTACAATGAGCAGTTCTTC.

This clonotype was picked up a small number of times. The CDR3 DNA is TGTGCCAGCATGGGACTTAACACCGGGGAGCTGTTTTTT. Its translation: CASMGLNTGELFF. The chain links TRBV28 to TRBJ2-2; possibly TRBD2 for D (6 bases). CDR1 MDHEN and CDR2 SYDVKM come from the germline V gene. Trimming took off 7 bases at V and 2 bases at J, with 8 bases between the two ends. The CDR3 length is 13 residues.

The J gene is TRBJ2-1, the V gene TRBV24-1; tentative D call: TRBD1 (6 bases). V was trimmed by 8 bases and J by 9 bases, leaving 22 bases between them. The CDR3 totals 15 residues. Germline CDR1 KGHDR, CDR2 SFDVKD. CDR3 region: CATTEGPGVGGEQFF. CDR3 in DNA: TGTGCCACCACCGAGGGCCCAGGGGTTGGAGGTGAGCAGTTCTTC.

This clonotype showed up just a few times. The J gene is TRBJ1-5, the V gene TRBV20-1; 9 nucleotides line up with TRBD1. CDR1 is DFQATT and CDR2 is SNEGSKA in the germline V gene (reference sequence). Trimming at V came to 3 bases and at J to 5 bases, leaving 8 bases not matched to a gene. The CDR3 sequence is 15 residues long. The CDR3 coding sequence is TGCAGTGCTAGCTCCGGGACAGGGAAGGATCAGCCCCAGCATTTT. This translates into CSASSGTGKDQPQHF.

This chain links TRBV14 with TRBJ2-5; D gene unclear. CDR1 SGHDN and CDR2 FVKESK come from the germline V gene. Between the trimmed V and J ends, which lost 2 bases and 2 bases, there was a span of 6 bases. This CDR3 region has 13 residues. In DNA, the CDR3 is TGTGCCAGCAGCCAACCACCACAAGAGACCCAGTACTTC. Translating it yields CASSQPPQETQYF.

This chain connects TRBV7-2 to TRBJ2-7; D remains ambiguous. The CDR3 has 14 amino acids. Germline assignment: CDR1 SGHTA and CDR2 FQGNSA. Trimming removed 1 base at V and 6 bases at J, with 13 bases between. The CDR3: CASSLGSRVSEQYF. DNA of the CDR3: TGTGCCAGCAGCTTAGGTTCAAGAGTAAGCGAGCAGTACTTC.

This clonotype has a handful of counts. The gene calls are TRBV6-6 and TRBJ2-1; D unclear. V gave up 6 bases and J gave up 9 bases, with 12 bases separating them. Per the germline V gene, CDR1 is MNHNY and CDR2 is SVGAGI (reference sequence). The CDR3 is 12 residues long. CDR3 loop: CASSNDPSEQFF. The CDR3 DNA is TGTGCCAGCAGCAATGACCCTTCTGAGCAGTTCTTC.

The V call is TRBV28, the J call TRBJ1-2, with 7 nucleotides matching TRBD1. Germline CDR1 MDHEN, CDR2 SYDVKM. The V gene end was trimmed by 5 bases and the J gene end by 4 bases; junction bases not matched to a gene: 7. The CDR3 is made up of 14 amino acids. The CDR3 protein is CASSPPGGVYGYTF. The CDR3 nucleotides read TGTGCCAGCAGTCCTCCAGGGGGGGTCTATGGCTACACCTTC.

This clonotype was detected many times. The J gene is TRBJ1-4, the V gene TRBV6-2 or TRBV6-3; D not certain. Germline lookup yields CDR1 MNHEY and CDR2 SVGEGT. This CDR3 has 15 residues. The V end lost 6 bases, the J end lost 10 bases, and 21 bases lay between the germline ends. The CDR3 is CASRQDGQVSRKLFF. In DNA, the CDR3 is TGTGCCAGCAGGCAGGACGGCCAAGTTTCGCGAAAACTGTTTTTT.

The chain joins TRBV20-1 to TRBJ2-7; 8 bases align to TRBD1. Germline V CDR1 and CDR2: DFQATT, SNEGSKA (reference sequence). This CDR3 spans 14 amino acids. With 1 base clipped from V and 3 bases from J, the junction kept 5 bases outside the gene matches. The CDR3 nucleotides are TGCAGTGCTAGAGGTATGACAGGGGTCTACGAGCAGTACTTC. Translating it yields CSARGMTGVYEQYF.

This clonotype was counted between two and nine times. The chain is built from TRBV20-1 and TRBJ2-7; TRBD1 matches at 8 bases. V lost 1 base and J lost 4; bases outside the gene matches: 6. Germline V gene lookup returns CDR1 DFQATT and CDR2 SNEGSKA (reference sequence). CDR3 length: 14 amino acids. The CDR3 coding sequence is TGCAGTGCTAGAGGGCGACAGGGGTTATACGAGCAGTACTTC. Protein: CSARGRQGLYEQYF.

This clonotype was detected a few times. The chain uses TRBV7-9 and TRBJ2-5; D is unclear. Per germline, CDR1 SEHNR and CDR2 FQNEAQ (reference sequence). This CDR3 comprises 15 residues. V was clipped by 10 bases and J by 2 bases, with 20 bases between them. CDR3 protein: CAIFSATSFQETQYF. CDR3 nucleotides: TGTGCCATCTTCTCTGCCACCAGTTTTCAAGAGACCCAGTACTTC.